This T cell receptor (beta chain) was sequenced for a study of blood T cell repertoires in COVID-19. The table came from immunoSEQ multiplex PCR; TCRdb's copy has only in-frame clones and leaves some out. The sample consists of approximately 89,000 clones, just under 80% of them appearing once. This clonotype originated in a man between 65 and 80 years old with COVID-19, enrolled during active disease. Sequencing was performed on peripheral blood.

The CDR3 is CATSDPGVDAYEQYF. In DNA form, the CDR3 reads TGTGCCACCAGTGATCCGGGGGTCGACGCCTACGAGCAGTACTTC. The V call is TRBV24-1, the J call TRBJ2-7; TRBD2 might be the D (6 bases). CDR1 and CDR2 from the germline V gene are KGHDR and SFDVKD. V was cut by 3 bases and J by 2 bases, with 13 bases left in between. This CDR3 has 15 residues.